The 10 T cell receptor beta chains reported below all come from one sample, sequenced in a study of shared T cell receptors in the human thymus. Only in-frame clones appear in the TCRdb table, and some are missing; sequencing was by immunoSEQ multiplex PCR. In the table there are hundreds of thousands of clones, 70% to 90% of which are singletons. A further study also used this sample, focusing on human thymus T cells.

Specimen: thymocytes. The receptors were sampled from a boy younger than two with a congenital heart defect.

The V call is TRBV6-6, the J call TRBJ1-5, with D possibly being TRBD1 (5 bases). Trimming stripped 2 bases from V and 9 bases from J, with 17 bases between. Germline CDR1 MNHNY, CDR2 SVGAGI (reference sequence). The CDR3 runs to 15 residues. CDR3 sequence: CASSYPTMTESPQHF. As DNA, the CDR3 is TGTGCCAGCAGTTACCCCACGATGACAGAGTCGCCCCAGCATTTT.

The V call is TRBV6-6, the J call TRBJ2-1, with 11 positions matching TRBD2. Trimming at V came to 0 bases and at J to 3 bases, leaving 1 base not matched to a gene. The length of the CDR3 is 16 residues. Germline CDR1 and CDR2: MNHNY and SVGAGI (reference sequence). The CDR3 nucleotides are TGTGCCAGCAGTTACTCCGGGACTAGCGGCTACAATGAGCAGTTCTTC. This sequence encodes CASSYSGTSGYNEQFF.

The count of this clone is one. This rearrangement joins TRBV11-2 to TRBJ2-2, with TRBD2 identical over 10 bases. CDR3 length: 16 residues. Trimming cost V 6 bases and J 7 bases; bases outside gene matches: 11. Germline CDR1 reads SGHAT; CDR2 reads FQNNGV. The CDR3 sequence: CASRNLAGEIGGELFF. The DNA for the CDR3 is TGTGCCAGCAGGAACCTAGCGGGAGAAATAGGCGGGGAGCTGTTTTTT.

This clone has just a few counts. The chain carries TRBV2 and TRBJ2-4, with 8 bases that match TRBD1. CDR1 and CDR2 from the germline V gene are SNHLY and FYNNEI. CDR3 length: 15 amino acids. Germline trimming cut 5 bases from V and 0 bases from J; bases unmatched to any gene: 3. The DNA of the CDR3 is TGTGCCAGCAGTAACAGGGGGGTAGCCAAAAACATTCAGTACTTC. It codes for CASSNRGVAKNIQYF.

The CDR3 here is CASSLGGGAFRDTQYF. The CDR3 DNA reads as TGTGCCAGCAGCTTAGGCGGCGGGGCTTTTCGGGATACGCAGTATTTT. The rearrangement links TRBV11-3 to TRBJ2-3, with D perhaps matching TRBD2 (6 bases). The germline V gene has CDR1 SGHNT and CDR2 YENEEA. The CDR3 is 16 amino acids. The ends were cut back, 1 base at V and 6 bases at J, with 17 bases in the middle.

The chain is built from TRBV19 and TRBJ2-7; 7 nucleotides agree with TRBD2. CDR1 and CDR2 from the germline V gene are LNHDA and SQIVND (reference sequence). Trimming at V came to 7 bases and at J to 1 base, leaving 10 bases not matched to a gene. This CDR3 region has 15 residues. DNA for the CDR3: TGTGCCAGTAATCCAGCAGCGGGACGTTCCTACGAGCAGTACTTC. It is translated as CASNPAAGRSYEQYF.

The genes are TRBV11-1 and TRBJ2-5, with 10 bases matching TRBD2. The CDR3 covers 15 residues. V lost 2 bases and J lost 5; bases outside the gene matches: 5. In germline, CDR1 is SGHAT, CDR2 FQDESV (reference sequence). CDR3 sequence: CASSLSGRAGETQYF. The CDR3 DNA sequence: TGTGCCAGCAGCTTAAGCGGGAGGGCCGGGGAGACCCAGTACTTC.

The chain couples TRBV4-2 to TRBJ2-5; 11 bases line up with TRBD2. Germline values: CDR1 LGHNA, CDR2 YNFKEQ. The CDR3 extends over 15 amino acids. V was pared by 3 bases and J by 4 bases, with 4 bases of the junction left unmatched. For the CDR3, the DNA is TGTGCCAGCAGCCAGGTAGCGGGAGGGGGAGAGACCCAGTACTTC. It encodes CASSQVAGGGETQYF.

This clone was detected only a few times. The V gene is TRBV6-5, the J gene TRBJ2-1, with 10 bases matching TRBD2. CDR3 length: 13 amino acids. Germline lookup yields CDR1 MNHEY and CDR2 SVGAGI. The V gene end was trimmed by 6 bases and the J gene end by 8 bases; junction bases not matched to a gene: 4. The CDR3 DNA reads TGTGCCAGCAGAATCGGGACTAGCGATGAGCAGTTCTTC. It is translated as CASRIGTSDEQFF.

This clone turned up a few times. CDR3 coding DNA: TGTGCCAGCTCACCTCGGGACAGGGATTTTGCAACTAATGAAAAACTGTTTTTT. Encoded protein: CASSPRDRDFATNEKLFF. The rearrangement links TRBV18 to TRBJ1-4; 9 bases agree with TRBD1. The CDR3 spans 18 residues. Germline V CDR1 and CDR2: KGHSH, LQKENI. V was clipped by 3 bases and J by 0 bases; unmatched bases: 8.